What follows are 17 T cell receptor beta chains derived from one specimen sequenced in a study of response to subunit inactivated influenza vaccine. TCRdb ran MiXCR on the RT-PCR reads and lists one entry per CDR3 protein. The data hold around 600,000 distinct CDR3 sequences, with approximately 10% observed a single time. This sample was also put to use in a study of T cells expressing NK-cell markers. That source notes: For TCR beta, cDNA was produced by 5'RACE template switching with UMIs.

Source: PBMCs from blood, taken on the day of vaccination. The source of these receptors is a man aged 50-60 years who received an inactivated influenza vaccine.

The chain employs TRBV20-1 and TRBJ2-5; D not certain. In germline, CDR1 is DFQATT, CDR2 SNEGSKA (reference sequence). The CDR3 is 13 amino acids. Trimming left V 6 bases short and J 1 base short, with 12 bases between. The CDR3 DNA sequence: TGCAGTGCCAGGACGGATCCCCAAGAGACCCAGTACTTC. Protein product: CSARTDPQETQYF.

This clonotype has at least ten counts. The rearrangement uses TRBV5-6 and TRBJ1-5; D is perhaps TRBD1 (6 bases). Germline lookup yields CDR1 SGHDT and CDR2 YYEEEE. The CDR3 has 15 residues. Trimming left V 3 bases short and J 0 bases short, with 10 bases between. The CDR3 coding sequence is TGTGCCAGCAGCTCACAGGGAAATAGCAATCAGCCCCAGCATTTT. Translating gives CASSSQGNSNQPQHF.

This clonotype was picked up many times. This chain uses TRBV20-1 with TRBJ2-7, with TRBD1 matching 12 bases. The CDR3 extends over 17 amino acids. The trim removed 0 bases at V and 5 bases at J, leaving 11 bases unmatched. Germline CDR1 is DFQATT and CDR2 is SNEGSKA (reference sequence). CDR3 region: CSARDFTGTGGVNEQYF. CDR3 DNA: TGCAGTGCTAGAGATTTCACCGGGACAGGGGGCGTCAACGAGCAGTACTTC.

This chain uses TRBV4-2 with TRBJ1-5; 10 bases map to TRBD1. The length of the CDR3 is 16 residues. Germline trimming cut 1 base from V and 7 bases from J; bases unmatched to any gene: 7. Per the germline V gene, CDR1 is LGHNA and CDR2 is YNFKEQ. CDR3 protein: CASSQGQGANPQPQHF. The CDR3, as DNA: TGTGCCAGCAGCCAAGGACAGGGGGCGAACCCGCAGCCCCAGCATTTT.

This rearrangement joins TRBV20-1 to TRBJ2-3; weak D call: TRBD1 (6 bases). This CDR3 region has 13 residues. The V end lost 0 bases, the J end lost 6 bases, and 10 bases lay between the germline ends. Germline V lookup: CDR1 DFQATT, CDR2 SNEGSKA (reference sequence). The CDR3 protein is CSARDQGPDTQYF. The CDR3 nucleotides read TGCAGTGCTAGAGATCAGGGGCCCGATACGCAGTATTTT.

This clonotype was seen more than once but under ten times. The chain is built from TRBV5-1 and TRBJ1-1; D gene unclear. This CDR3 region has 14 residues. V dropped 3 bases and J dropped 1 base, with 10 bases sitting between them. Germline lookup yields CDR1 SGHRS and CDR2 YFSETQ. The CDR3 protein is CASSSLDQNTEAFF. CDR3 DNA: TGCGCCAGCAGCTCCTTGGACCAGAACACTGAAGCTTTCTTT.

The genes are TRBV28 and TRBJ2-7; D is possibly TRBD2 (6 bases). The CDR3 is 13 amino acids. CDR1 is MDHEN, CDR2 SYDVKM, per germline. The germline V and J ends were trimmed by 7 bases and 4 bases, with 14 bases remaining between them. The DNA for the CDR3 is TGTGCCAGCACCTCGGAGGGGTCTTACGAGCAGTACTTC. Translating it yields CASTSEGSYEQYF.

This clonotype showed up many times. The V and J genes are TRBV29-1 and TRBJ2-1; D call uncertain. CDR3 size: 13 residues. V was clipped by 3 bases and J by 2 bases, with 8 bases between them. Germline CDR1 reads SQVTM; CDR2 reads ANQGSEA. In nucleotides, the CDR3 is TGCAGCGTTGAGGGTGGTGCCTACAATGAGCAGTTCTTC. This gives the protein CSVEGGAYNEQFF.

The gene calls are TRBV25-1 and TRBJ1-1; 11 positions agree with TRBD1. CDR3 length: 17 amino acids. In germline, CDR1 is MGHDK, CDR2 SYGVNS. V was pared by 2 bases and J by 0 bases, with 5 bases of the junction left unmatched. CDR3: CASSEIRDRGMNTEAFF. In nucleotides, the CDR3 is TGTGCCAGCAGTGAAATCCGGGACAGGGGGATGAACACTGAAGCTTTCTTT.

The V call is TRBV20-1, the J call TRBJ2-5; D could derive from TRBD1 or TRBD2 (5 bases each). Trimming cost V 6 bases and J 0 bases, with 17 bases left between them. Germline V lookup: CDR1 DFQATT, CDR2 SNEGSKA (reference sequence). The CDR3 covers 15 residues. The CDR3 nucleotides are TGCAGTGCAGACCGGGACCCCCAGTACCAAGAGACCCAGTACTTC. This encodes CSADRDPQYQETQYF.

This clonotype was observed a few times. V and J are TRBV27 and TRBJ2-1; possibly TRBD2 for D (5 bases). Trimming removed 0 bases at V and 7 bases at J, with 10 bases between. This CDR3 is 14 amino acids long. The germline gives CDR1 MNHEY, CDR2 SMNVEV (reference sequence). CDR3 residues: CASSLSPGGNEQFF. CDR3 DNA: TGTGCCAGCAGTTTATCCCCAGGAGGTAATGAGCAGTTCTTC.

The chain recombines TRBV27 with TRBJ2-3; D is possibly TRBD2 (6 bases). Germline CDR1 reads MNHEY; CDR2 reads SMNVEV (reference sequence). Trimming stripped 4 bases from V and 2 bases from J, with 13 bases between. The CDR3 covers 15 residues. The CDR3 bases are TGTGCCAGCAGTTGGTCCGCGGGATTCACAGATACGCAGTATTTT. This gives the protein CASSWSAGFTDTQYF.

This clonotype was counted a few times. This chain uses TRBV20-1 with TRBJ2-3; D unclear. The CDR3 is 12 amino acids. The germline gives CDR1 DFQATT, CDR2 SNEGSKA (reference sequence). V lost 3 bases to trimming and J lost 2 bases, with 6 bases between them. Here the CDR3 reads CSASTITDTQYF. The DNA of the CDR3 is TGCAGTGCTAGCACAATCACAGATACGCAGTATTTT.

The V and J genes are TRBV6-2 or TRBV6-3 and TRBJ1-1; 12 bases line up with TRBD1. The trim removed 2 bases at V and 3 bases at J, leaving 7 bases unmatched. The length of the CDR3 is 17 residues. Germline V lookup: CDR1 MNHEY, CDR2 SVGEGT. The CDR3 protein is CASSYPLGQGADTEAFF. CDR3 DNA sequence: TGTGCCAGCAGTTACCCACTGGGACAGGGGGCCGACACTGAAGCTTTCTTT.

The rearrangement joins TRBV28 to TRBJ1-2, with TRBD1 identical over 7 bases. The germline V gene encodes CDR1 MDHEN and CDR2 SYDVKM. Trimming took 2 bases from V and 4 from J; bases not matched to a gene: 10. The CDR3 contains 16 residues. The CDR3 DNA follows: TGTGCCAGCAGTTTACGGGGGGGCAGGGGGTCCTATGGCTACACCTTC. As protein: CASSLRGGRGSYGYTF.

This clonotype was counted a few times. V gene TRBV4-2 combines with J gene TRBJ1-3; D ambiguous. V gave up 0 bases and J gave up 1 base, with 10 bases separating them. Germline assignment: CDR1 LGHNA and CDR2 YNFKEQ. This CDR3 has 16 residues. The CDR3 is CASSQERGASGNTIYF. The CDR3 region has the DNA TGTGCCAGCAGCCAAGAGCGGGGAGCTTCTGGAAACACCATATATTTT.

This clonotype was counted at least ten times. The J gene is TRBJ2-5, the V gene TRBV20-1; 9 bases match TRBD1. The ends lost 3 bases at V and 2 bases at J; junction bases unmatched: 10. From germline, CDR1 is DFQATT and CDR2 SNEGSKA (reference sequence). The CDR3 extends over 16 amino acids. The DNA of the CDR3 is TGCAGTGCTAGGAGTAACCGGGACAGGGAACAAGAGACCCAGTACTTC. Amino acids: CSARSNRDREQETQYF.